The sequence of this T cell receptor beta chain was determined in a study of graft-versus-host responses after intestinal transplantation. The protocol was immunoSEQ multiplex PCR, while the TCRdb copy is restricted to in-frame clones and leaves out a portion. Seen here are under 95,000 clones, 70% to 90% observed once, and the top ten hold approximately 2.7%. About this clone itself: Its antigen is still unknown.

V lost 2 bases, J lost 4 bases, and 11 bases lay in between. Looked up from germline, CDR1 is SGHVS and CDR2 is FQNEAQ. The CDR3 consists of 14 residues. The rearrangement links TRBV7-8 to TRBJ1-2, with D possibly matching TRBD1 (5 bases). This receptor was obtained from a human donor who received an intestinal transplant. This sample comprised unstimulated CD8+ T cells sorted from spleen or lymph node cells, obtained before intestinal transplant. The CDR3 DNA follows: TGTGCCAGCAGCTTAAACAGGAATGGCTATGGCTACACCTTC. It is translated as CASSLNRNGYGYTF.